This T cell receptor (beta chain) was identified during a study of blood T cell repertoires in COVID-19. Authors' processing steps: It was from reference gene primer amplification that nucleated cell counts were estimated. Measured with immunoSEQ multiplex PCR; TCRdb has only the in-frame clones, and not every one. V and J calls and clone size are as listed in that table; D and trimming were resolved from the DNA. This sample carries 650,000 to 800,000 clones, 70% to 90% of them seen once, and the ten largest clones take more than 0.25%. Of note for this clone: The junction and the germline gene differ at one end; a read error may be behind it.

Per the germline V gene, CDR1 is MDHEN and CDR2 is SYDVKM. CDR3 length: 13 residues. The receptor was derived from a woman aged 18-35 years with acute or convalescent COVID-19. Sequenced input: peripheral blood. V is TRBV28 and J is TRBJ1-2; TRBD1 aligns across 9 bases. CDR3: CASTLQGAWGYTF. The CDR3 DNA reads TGTGCCAGCACTTTACAGGGGGCTTGGGGCTACACCTTC.